The sequence of this TCR beta chain was determined in a study of identical twins. MiXCR, applied by TCRdb to the 5' RACE reads, yields one record per CDR3 protein. Here the sample spans about 890,000 distinct CDR3 sequences, about 12% being singletons. The germline V gene encodes CDR1 SEHNR and CDR2 FQNEAQ (reference sequence). This CDR3 spans 16 amino acids. V lost 0 bases, J lost 3 bases, and 12 bases lay in between. A few counts support this clonotype. This same sample was also taken into another study, of yellow fever vaccine responses in identical twins.

This chain uses TRBV7-9 with TRBJ2-4, with a possible D match to TRBD1 (5 bases). Sequencing was carried out using PBMCs. The source of this sequence is a woman between 18 and 29 years old in good health. CDR3 sequence: CASSLAQGEDKNIQYF. CDR3 DNA sequence: TGTGCCAGCAGCTTAGCCCAGGGTGAAGACAAAAACATTCAGTACTTC.